These T cell receptor beta chains were read from a single sample in a study of T cell responses to AZD1222 COVID-19 vaccine. Using immunoSEQ multiplex PCR, the repertoire was profiled, and TCRdb retains in-frame clones only, with some absent. The repertoire holds about 120,000 clones, with about 89% as singletons. Here the sequenced sample was peripheral blood, taken on day 0 of AZD1222 vaccination. These receptors all stem from an adult in good health. CDR3s include the opening cysteine and the closing phenylalanine or tryptophan. D genes are given only for firm matches. Clone sizes are given selectively: once, few, many, or a class where the clone is expanded.

v_gene	d_gene	abundance	j_gene	CDR3nt	CDR3aa
TRBV6-1	NA	NA	TRBJ1-5	TGTGCCAGCATGGGATGGGGCAATCAGCCCCAGCATTTT	CASMGWGNQPQHF
TRBV9	NA	NA	TRBJ1-1	TGTGCCAGCAGCACCGGACAGAACACTGAAGCTTTCTTT	CASSTGQNTEAFF
TRBV12-5	NA	NA	TRBJ2-4	TGTGCTAGTGGTTTCGGTTGGGGGGGCCGGGAAAACATTCAGTACTTC	CASGFGWGGRENIQYF
TRBV2	NA	NA	TRBJ1-6	TGTGCCAGCAGACCGGGTCGAGATAATTCACCCCTCCACTTT	CASRPGRDNSPLHF
TRBV5-1	NA	NA	TRBJ2-3	TGCGCCAGCAGCGTCGGGGCGGTCGGAGATACGCAGTATTTT	CASSVGAVGDTQYF
TRBV5-1	TRBD1	NA	TRBJ1-5	TGCGCCAGCAGCTCCAGACCCGGGACAGACAATCAGCCCCAGCATTTT	CASSSRPGTDNQPQHF
TRBV6-2/TRBV6-3	NA	NA	TRBJ1-6	TGTGCCAGCAGTTACAAGGATTCACCCCTCCACTTT	CASSYKDSPLHF
TRBV7-9	NA	NA	TRBJ1-5	TGTGCCAGCAGCTTAGGGCAGGGAGGTAGTCAGCCCCAGCATTTT	CASSLGQGGSQPQHF
TRBV6-2/TRBV6-3	TRBD2	NA	TRBJ2-1	TGTGCCAGCAGCCTACGACTAGCGGGAGAAGCTGAGCAGTTCTTC	CASSLRLAGEAEQFF
TRBV9	NA	once	TRBJ1-4	TGTGCCAGCAGCGTAGGGGGTTTCGAAGAAAAACTGTTTTTT	CASSVGGFEEKLFF
TRBV18	NA	NA	TRBJ1-2	TGTGCCAGCTCACCCCTCGGGGGGCTGGGCGGCTACACCTTC	CASSPLGGLGGYTF
TRBV4-1	NA	NA	TRBJ2-1	TGCGCCAGCAGCCAAGGCGAAGGACCCGACAATGAGCAGTTCTTC	CASSQGEGPDNEQFF
TRBV2	NA	once	TRBJ2-1	TGTGCCAGCAGTGAAGGCCGAGGATCTTACAATGAGCAGTTCTTC	CASSEGRGSYNEQFF
TRBV25-1	NA	NA	TRBJ1-4	TGTGCCAGCAGTGATTCGGGGGCCGGGGAAAAACTGTTTTTT	CASSDSGAGEKLFF
TRBV7-8	NA	NA	TRBJ1-1	TGTGCCAGCAGTCAGGGTGGGGCAACTGAAGCTTTCTTT	CASSQGGATEAFF
TRBV19	NA	NA	TRBJ1-5	TGTGCCAGTAGTATAGTTGTCGGGGACGGCAATCAGCCCCAGCATTTT	CASSIVVGDGNQPQHF
TRBV7-9	NA	NA	TRBJ2-1	TGTGCCAGCAGCTCCTCGCCTTTCGGGGGAATCGTATCCAATGAGCAGTTCTTC	CASSSSPFGGIVSNEQFF